These 13 T cell receptor beta chains were sequenced from one sample in a study of T cells in Graves' hyperthyroidism and ophthalmopathy. Researchers amplified the TCR beta CDR3 regions from RNA transcripts. The HTBI set primed first-round TCR CDR3 RT-PCR. TCRdb fed the multiplex PCR reads into MiXCR, producing one record per CDR3 protein. The sample carries under 350,000 distinct CDR3 sequences, 13% recorded once. The sequenced material came from blood. The source is a woman aged 25-40 years with Graves' hyperthyroidism that later progressed to Graves' ophthalmopathy.

This clonotype was detected many times. The chain is built from TRBV27 and TRBJ2-7; a weak D match, TRBD2 (6 bases). The CDR3 covers 14 residues. Germline values: CDR1 MNHEY, CDR2 SMNVEV (reference sequence). V dropped 6 bases and J dropped 2 bases, with 14 bases sitting between them. CDR3 coding DNA: TGTGCCAGCAGGCTAGTGGGGGGTACCTACGAGCAGTACTTC. The encoded protein is CASRLVGGTYEQYF.

The chain couples TRBV6-4 to TRBJ1-2; 11 positions match TRBD1. Germline V gene data show CDR1 as MRHNA and CDR2 as SNTAGT. The CDR3 runs 16 residues. Trimming at V came to 2 bases and at J to 7 bases, leaving 9 bases not matched to a gene. The CDR3 sequence is CASSDVWDRGSSGYTF. CDR3 bases: TGTGCCAGCAGTGACGTCTGGGACAGGGGGTCGAGTGGCTACACCTTC.

The table lists this clonotype with a few counts. This chain links TRBV28 with TRBJ1-3; D perhaps matches TRBD1 (5 bases). V shed 3 bases and J shed 2 bases, with 8 bases lying between them. Germline CDR1 and CDR2: MDHEN and SYDVKM. The CDR3 is made up of 14 amino acids. The CDR3 loop reads CASSFVGPGNTIYF. The CDR3 nucleotides are TGTGCCAGCAGTTTCGTGGGGCCTGGAAACACCATATATTTT.

At least ten counts were recorded for this clonotype. The gene calls are TRBV12-3 or TRBV12-4 and TRBJ2-2; D is perhaps TRBD1 or TRBD2 (5 bases each). Trimming pared 5 bases from V and 1 base from J, leaving 14 bases between. This CDR3 has 16 residues. This CDR3 reads CASSLPGRENTGELFF. Here the CDR3 DNA reads TGTGCCAGCAGTCTACCGGGACGGGAGAACACCGGGGAGCTGTTTTTT.

The genes are TRBV7-9 and TRBJ2-1; D may correspond to TRBD1 or TRBD2 (5 bases each). CDR3 size: 16 residues. V dropped 4 bases and J dropped 2 bases, with 15 bases sitting between them. Germline values: CDR1 SEHNR, CDR2 FQNEAQ (reference sequence). The CDR3 DNA follows: TGTGCCAGCAGCTCCCGGGACCCTCGCACCTACAATGAGCAGTTCTTC. Translated: CASSSRDPRTYNEQFF.

On this clonotype: A clone one base away is much larger, so this may be a read error. The chain joins TRBV28 to TRBJ1-4; 8 bases match TRBD1. This CDR3 has 16 amino acids. CDR1 and CDR2 from the germline V gene are MDHEN and SYDVKM. The CDR3 DNA follows: TGTGCCAGCAGTTCCCCCCCAACAGGGGGGGGAGAAAAACCGTTTTTT. This encodes CASSSPPTGGGEKPFF.

Many counts were recorded for this clonotype. V gene TRBV5-1 combines with J gene TRBJ1-3, with D uncertain. The CDR3 is 15 amino acids. Germline V gene sequence: CDR1 SGHRS, CDR2 YFSETQ. The ends were cut back, 0 bases at V and 0 bases at J, with 7 bases in the middle. The CDR3: CASSLDRTSGNTIYF. The CDR3 coding sequence is TGCGCCAGCAGCTTGGACAGAACCTCTGGAAACACCATATATTTT.

The chain recombines TRBV14 with TRBJ2-3, with TRBD2 matching 10 bases. The germline V gene encodes CDR1 SGHDN and CDR2 FVKESK. The CDR3 is 15 amino acids. With V trimmed by 1 base and J by 9 bases, 7 bases remained unmatched. The CDR3 DNA follows: TGTGCCAGCAGCCAAGGTCCTAGCGGGAGTGTGACGCAGTATTTT. Residues: CASSQGPSGSVTQYF.

This clonotype was seen a handful of times. V is TRBV20-1 and J is TRBJ2-1, with 11 bases fitting TRBD2. The CDR3 has 14 residues. The V and J ends lost 6 bases and 6 bases, in that order; junction bases with no gene match: 7. CDR1 is DFQATT and CDR2 is SNEGSKA in the germline V gene (reference sequence). The CDR3 region has the DNA TGCAGTGCCTCACCTAGCGGGAGGCGCAATGAGCAGTTCTTC. It encodes CSASPSGRRNEQFF.

This clonotype turned up a few times. CDR3 sequence reads: CASSQGTGEETQYF. CDR3 in DNA: TGCGCCAGCAGCCAAGGGACAGGGGAAGAGACCCAGTACTTC. J is TRBJ2-5 and V is TRBV4-3; TRBD1 matches at 9 bases. The CDR3 totals 14 residues. Germline V CDR1 and CDR2: LGHNA, YSLEER. V lost 1 base and J lost 3; bases outside the gene matches: 0.

The chain couples TRBV6-4 to TRBJ2-2; no clear D. Looked up from germline, CDR1 is MRHNA and CDR2 is SNTAGT. Between the trimmed V and J ends, which lost 3 bases and 6 bases, there was a span of 17 bases. The length of the CDR3 is 16 residues. DNA of the CDR3: TGTGCCAGCAGTGAAATGGCGACCCGATCTTCCGGGGAGCTGTTTTTT. Translating it yields CASSEMATRSSGELFF.

This clonotype showed up just a few times. This chain joins TRBV6-2 or TRBV6-3 and TRBJ2-5; D not certain. V dropped 0 bases and J dropped 4 bases, with 9 bases sitting between them. This CDR3 spans 14 amino acids. The V gene's germline CDR1 is MNHEY and CDR2 SVGEGT. The chain's CDR3 is CASSYSRTGETQYF. The CDR3 DNA is TGTGCCAGCAGTTACTCCCGGACGGGAGAGACCCAGTACTTC.

This clonotype was detected many times. The V call is TRBV6-2 or TRBV6-3, the J call TRBJ1-3, with D maybe TRBD1 (5 bases). Per germline, CDR1 MNHEY and CDR2 SVGEGT. The CDR3 consists of 16 residues. The V gene lost 3 bases and the J gene lost 3 bases, with 15 bases spanning the gap. This chain's CDR3 is CASSYHRGSDGNTIYF. In DNA form, the CDR3 reads TGTGCCAGCAGTTATCATCGGGGGTCGGATGGAAACACCATATATTTT.